What follows is one TCR beta chain and its context. Its target is unknown. A read error may produce the germline difference seen at one junction end. This sample was included in a study of tumor and adjacent non-tumor tissue in lung cancer. Study at large: There were fewer than 15 adenocarcinoma, a couple of squamous cell carcinoma and 1 small cell lung cancer cases. Study-wide results and limits: TCR diversity was significantly greater in tumor than normal lung tissue. In normal lung, the top 100 clones were significantly more dominant than in tumor.

This sample's RNA came from whole unsorted tissue. Distant lung tissue was collected more than 3 cm away from the tumor edge. Between August and November 2014, newly diagnosed, chemotherapy-naive lung cancer patients underwent thoracic surgery in China. Three rounds of nested PCR, following a modified ARM-PCR protocol, produced the TCRbeta library. TCRdb itself ran the multiplex PCR reads through MiXCR, one entry per CDR3 protein. The data hold 35,000 to 55,000 distinct CDR3 sequences, with roughly two thirds observed a single time. Sequenced material: distant non-tumor lung tissue. This clonotype was obtained from a woman in her thirties or forties with non-small cell lung cancer.

DNA for the CDR3: TGTACCAGCAGCTTGGCGGGATCAAACAATGAGCAGCTCTTC. The encoded protein is CTSSLAGSNNEQLF. The chain couples TRBV11-2 to TRBJ2-1; perhaps TRBD2 as D (6 bases). The CDR3 is 14 amino acids. Germline V gene sequence: CDR1 SGHAT, CDR2 FQNNGV. Drawing the rest from reference TRBV11-2 and TRBJ2-1, the complete variable domain is EAGVAQSPRYKIIEKRQSVAFWCNPISGHATLYWYQQILGQGPKLLIQFQNNGVVDDSQLPKDRFSAERLKGVDSTLKIQPAKLEDSAVYLCTSSLAGSNNEQLFGPGTRLTVL.